The clone carrying this TCR beta chain was seen repeatedly, ten times or more. Its antigen is unidentified. This CDR3 has 14 residues. After removal of 3 bases from V and 9 bases from J, the junction contained 8 bases not matched to a gene. From germline, CDR1 is SEHNR and CDR2 FQNEAQ (reference sequence). This sample stems from a study of T cells in Graves' hyperthyroidism and ophthalmopathy. Study-wide background: Blood was drawn when the patient was first diagnosed and still untreated.

Whole-study findings and limits: The model's output predicted ophthalmopathy at a median of 6.5 months prior to onset. Through a model of 13 V-J features, ophthalmopathy was separated from stable hyperthyroidism.

Using RNA transcripts as the source, TCR beta CDR3 regions were amplified. The HTBI primer set drove a first-round RT-PCR of the TCR CDR3. Using its own MiXCR run on the multiplex PCR reads, TCRdb lists one record per CDR3 protein. Among 620,000 or so distinct CDR3 sequences, roughly 14% were seen once, and the ten largest hold about an eighth. PBMCs stemmed from under 11 ml fresh peripheral blood. This rearrangement joins TRBV7-9 to TRBJ2-1; 7 positions agree with TRBD2. This sequence was found in a woman in her forties or fifties with Graves' ophthalmopathy. The sequenced material came from blood. This chain's CDR3 is CASSFRTSFGEQFF. CDR3 bases: TGTGCCAGCAGCTTCCGGACTAGTTTCGGTGAGCAGTTCTTC.